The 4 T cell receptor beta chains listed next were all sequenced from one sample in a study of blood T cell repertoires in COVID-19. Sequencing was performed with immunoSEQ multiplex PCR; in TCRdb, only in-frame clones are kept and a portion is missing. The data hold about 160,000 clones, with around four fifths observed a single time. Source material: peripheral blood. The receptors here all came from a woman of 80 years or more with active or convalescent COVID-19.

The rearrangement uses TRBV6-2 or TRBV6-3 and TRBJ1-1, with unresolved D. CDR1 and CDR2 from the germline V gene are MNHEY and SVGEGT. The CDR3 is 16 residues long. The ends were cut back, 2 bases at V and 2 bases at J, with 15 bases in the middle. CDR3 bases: TGTGCCAGCAGTTACAATGTGGGGAGGGCTAACACTGAAGCTTTCTTT. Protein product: CASSYNVGRANTEAFF.

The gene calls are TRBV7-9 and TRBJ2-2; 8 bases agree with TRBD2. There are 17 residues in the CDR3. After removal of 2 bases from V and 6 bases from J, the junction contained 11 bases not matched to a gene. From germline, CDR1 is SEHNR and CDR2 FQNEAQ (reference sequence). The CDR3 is CASSLPRGGLNPGELFF. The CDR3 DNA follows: TGTGCCAGCAGCTTACCCCGGGGGGGGCTTAACCCCGGGGAGCTGTTTTTT.

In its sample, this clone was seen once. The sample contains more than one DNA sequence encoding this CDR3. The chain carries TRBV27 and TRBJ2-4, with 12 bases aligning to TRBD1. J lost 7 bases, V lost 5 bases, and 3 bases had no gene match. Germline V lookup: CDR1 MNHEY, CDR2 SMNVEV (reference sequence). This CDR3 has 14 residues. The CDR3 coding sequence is TGTGCCAGCAGTCCTGGGACAGGGGGCAACATTCAGTACTTC. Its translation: CASSPGTGGNIQYF.

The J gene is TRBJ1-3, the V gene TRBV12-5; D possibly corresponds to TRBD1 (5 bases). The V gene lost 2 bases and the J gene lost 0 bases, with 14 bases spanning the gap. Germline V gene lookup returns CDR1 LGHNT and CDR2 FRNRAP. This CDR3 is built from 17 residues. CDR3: CASGLSRGISSGNTIYF. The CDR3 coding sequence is TGTGCTAGTGGTTTGTCAAGGGGAATTAGCTCTGGAAACACCATATATTTT.